Here is one T cell receptor beta chain with its context. The CDR3 has 15 residues. Trimming took 0 bases from V and 4 from J, leaving 11 bases between them. Germline CDR1 reads SGHRS; CDR2 reads YFSETQ. This entry comes from a study of blood T cell repertoires in COVID-19. The overall study: Some COVID-19 samples were acute and others convalescent; all came from the United States, Italy and Spain. T cells, B-cell-depleted T cells, or PBMCs provided the cDNA or gDNA that served as material.

Per the original data handling: Using reference gene primer amplification, nucleated cell counts were estimated. The protocol was immunoSEQ multiplex PCR, while the TCRdb copy is restricted to in-frame clones and leaves out a portion. The V and J calls and clone size are taken from that table; D and trimming were inferred from the DNA. Of 90,000 to 130,000 clones in the sample, 87% were seen once. This sequence originates from a human donor in a cohort sampled during active COVID-19. The chain combines TRBV5-1 with TRBJ1-5, with D unclear. Sequencing was performed on peripheral blood. The CDR3 region has the DNA TGCGCCAGCAGCTTGGGAATCGCGGGGAATCAGCCCCAGCATTTT. It specifies CASSLGIAGNQPQHF.